This T cell receptor beta chain was found in a study of T cells in Graves' hyperthyroidism and ophthalmopathy. Whole-study context: Blood was drawn when the patient was first diagnosed and still untreated.

Study-wide points: Median prediction lead before ophthalmopathy onset was six to eight months with the model.

Reasons for excluding patients were uncontrolled infection, other autoimmune disease, pregnancy or lactation. Diagnoses were made from clinical symptoms, serum measures (thyroxine and TRAb), thyroid ultrasound and orbital computed tomography. For this clonotype: The antigen remains unidentified.

From RNA transcripts, TCR beta CDR3 regions were amplified. The HTBI primer set served for first-round RT-PCR of the TCR CDR3. Each CDR3 protein is one row after TCRdb ran MiXCR on the multiplex PCR reads. The top ten hold around 30% of the sample, which has about 680,000 distinct CDR3 sequences, 35% seen once. The sequencing sample was made of blood. This clonotype was obtained from a woman in her thirties or forties with Graves' hyperthyroidism.

The CDR3 DNA reads TGTGCCAGCAGCGACCCAGGGGGCGCAGGTAATGAGCAGTTCTTC. The encoded protein is CASSDPGGAGNEQFF. This chain joins TRBV9 and TRBJ2-1, with 8 bases identical to TRBD1. CDR1 and CDR2 from the germline V gene are SGDLS and YYNGEE. CDR3 length: 15 amino acids. Trimming at V came to 3 bases and at J to 7 bases, leaving 9 bases not matched to a gene.